The 13 T cell receptor beta chains in this list originate from one sample, sequenced in a study of T cell responses to AZD1222 COVID-19 vaccine (dated by TCRdb to the early 2020s). To prepare the library, the immunoSEQ multiplex PCR assay was applied. Entries here come from immuneACCESS through TCRdb and include only in-frame sequences with V and J called. Some clones fail to appear in such tables; in the studies checked, an unresolved V gene covers under half of the shortfall, and the cause of the remainder is unknown. The sample data list 150,000 to 200,000 clones, and 85% to 90% of these were observed just once. 1.5% to 2% of the sample is in the top ten clones. This sample's time point label indicates: baseline before first vaccination. The starting material was peripheral blood, obtained on day 0 of AZD1222 vaccination. These receptors came from an adult in good health.

The chain has TRBV29-1 and TRBJ2-7, with D perhaps matching TRBD1 (6 bases). Germline V gene lookup returns CDR1 SQVTM and CDR2 ANQGSEA. Trimming removed 3 bases from V and 6 bases from J, with 18 bases in between. The CDR3 totals 14 residues. The CDR3 here is CSVDFTGQTGEQYF. CDR3 coding DNA: TGCAGCGTTGATTTTACAGGGCAGACGGGCGAGCAGTACTTC.

The rearrangement uses TRBV29-1 and TRBJ1-2, with no clear D. Germline lookup yields CDR1 SQVTM and CDR2 ANQGSEA. V dropped 3 bases and J dropped 7 bases, with 15 bases sitting between them. The CDR3 spans 13 residues. For the CDR3, the DNA is TGCAGCGTTGAGGAGGACGGCCTGGGTGGCTACACCTTC. Protein sequence: CSVEEDGLGGYTF.

The CDR3 loop reads CASRLDRGNGYTF. In DNA form, the CDR3 reads TGTGCCAGCAGATTAGACAGGGGGAATGGCTACACCTTC. This chain joins TRBV6-5 and TRBJ1-2, with 9 bases fitting TRBD1. The CDR3 has 13 amino acids. The germline gives CDR1 MNHEY, CDR2 SVGAGI. J gave up 6 bases and V 6 bases, and 5 bases lay outside the gene matches.

The V call is TRBV2, the J call TRBJ1-1; the D gene is possibly TRBD1 (6 bases). CDR1 SNHLY and CDR2 FYNNEI come from the germline V gene. The CDR3 totals 13 residues. The CDR3 DNA follows: TGTGTCACGAACAGGGACATGAACACTGAAGCTTTCTTT. Its protein is CVTNRDMNTEAFF.

This clone was counted many times. The J gene is TRBJ2-1, the V gene TRBV18, with 8 bases matching TRBD2. Germline CDR1 reads KGHSH; CDR2 reads LQKENI. The CDR3 totals 13 residues. V dropped 3 bases and J dropped 15; count of bases not matched to a gene: 10. CDR3 sequence reads: CASSPGTSGGAFF. The CDR3 DNA sequence: TGTGCCAGCTCACCCGGGACTAGTGGAGGGGCGTTCTTC.

The gene calls are TRBV18 and TRBJ1-1; TRBD1 is a possible D gene (5 bases). The CDR3 length is 14 residues. The V end lost 4 bases, the J end lost 6 bases, and 15 bases lay between the germline ends. Germline V gene sequence: CDR1 KGHSH, CDR2 LQKENI. CDR3 DNA: TGTGCCAGCTCACTACAGAAAGGGGTTTCTGAAGCTTTCTTT. It encodes CASSLQKGVSEAFF.

The chain couples TRBV5-4 to TRBJ2-4; D not certain. V lost 3 bases, J lost 6 bases, and 13 bases lay in between. The CDR3 contains 14 residues. Germline V lookup: CDR1 SGHNT, CDR2 YYREEE (reference sequence). CDR3 sequence (DNA): TGTGCCAGCAGCTCCGGTGCCCCGGGAAACATTCAGTACTTC. This encodes CASSSGAPGNIQYF.

V gene TRBV10-3 combines with J gene TRBJ2-1; TRBD2 matches 7 bases. Germline values: CDR1 ENHRY, CDR2 SYGVKD. Trimming took 3 bases from V and 3 from J; bases not matched to a gene: 8. The CDR3 runs 16 residues. The DNA for the CDR3 is TGTGCCATCAGTGATGAGGCGGGAGCCGTCTACAATGAGCAGTTCTTC. It specifies CAISDEAGAVYNEQFF.

J is TRBJ2-7 and V is TRBV5-6; 8 positions agree with TRBD2. The CDR3 length is 14 residues. Germline assignment: CDR1 SGHDT and CDR2 YYEEEE. V trimming: 4 bases; J trimming: 2 bases; junction bases outside the gene matches: 5. The CDR3 region has the DNA TGTGCCAGCAGCAGATTAGCGGGGACCTACGAGCAGTACTTC. Protein product: CASSRLAGTYEQYF.

Note on this clone: Other DNA sequences of this sample code for an identical CDR3. V gene TRBV7-2 combines with J gene TRBJ1-2; 7 bases line up with TRBD1. The CDR3 loop spans 14 amino acids. Germline CDR1 SGHTA, CDR2 FQGNSA. J gave up 0 bases and V 6 bases, and 4 bases lay outside the gene matches. CDR3 nucleotides: TGTGCCAGCAGTCCCGACAGGGCTAACTATGGCTACACCTTC. Translation gives CASSPDRANYGYTF. The variable domain in full, completed from reference TRBV7-2 and TRBJ1-2, reads GAGVSQSPSNKVTEKGKDVELRCDPISGHTALYWYRQSLGQGLEFLIYFQGNSAPDKSGLPSDRFSAERTGGSVSTLTIQRTQQEDSAVYLCASSPDRANYGYTFGSGTRLTVV.

This clone was counted once. The rearrangement joins TRBV5-1 to TRBJ2-5; D ambiguous. Trimming took off 2 bases at V and 0 bases at J, with 8 bases between the two ends. Germline V gives CDR1 SGHRS, CDR2 YFSETQ. This CDR3 spans 14 amino acids. The CDR3 here is CASSFGLYQETQYF. The CDR3 DNA follows: TGCGCCAGCAGCTTTGGCCTGTACCAAGAGACCCAGTACTTC.

This chain links TRBV20-1 with TRBJ1-1; no firm D call. Deletions cut 5 bases from V and 12 bases from J, with 13 bases between. In germline, CDR1 is DFQATT, CDR2 SNEGSKA (reference sequence). CDR3 length equals 10 residues. CDR3 DNA sequence: TGCAGTGCTCCCCCCTTAGGAACTTTCTTT. Encoded protein: CSAPPLGTFF.

This clone was detected once. The chain carries TRBV7-8 and TRBJ1-2; 11 bases agree with TRBD1. J lost 5 bases, V lost 2 bases, and 4 bases had no gene match. CDR1 and CDR2 from the germline V gene are SGHVS and FQNEAQ. The CDR3 is 15 amino acids. The CDR3 spells CASSLQGQGEYGYTF. The DNA for the CDR3 is TGTGCCAGCAGCTTACAGGGACAGGGGGAATATGGCTACACCTTC.